The source of this TCR beta chain is a study of T cells in Graves' hyperthyroidism and ophthalmopathy. Stable disease denoted Graves' hyperthyroidism without ophthalmopathy progression within 18 months. What was amplified from RNA transcripts were TCR beta CDR3 regions. The HTBI set primed first-round TCR CDR3 RT-PCR. Via MiXCR, TCRdb re-called the multiplex PCR reads, giving one row per CDR3 protein. In the table there are more than 500,000 distinct CDR3 sequences, approximately 15% of which are singletons. This clonotype was recorded at least ten times. Its specificity is unknown. The CDR3 is 12 amino acids. The ends were cut back, 4 bases at V and 5 bases at J, with 8 bases in the middle. Germline assignment: CDR1 MDHEN and CDR2 SYDVKM. Points from the study as a whole: In blood, most of the thyroid clonotypes expanded above 0.001 were also present.

The clonotype was recovered from a woman aged 40 to 50 with Graves' hyperthyroidism. V gene TRBV28 combines with J gene TRBJ2-5; D unresolved. Sequenced input: blood. The CDR3 DNA reads as TGTGCCAGCAGTTCCGACTGGGAGACCCAGTACTTC. Its protein is CASSSDWETQYF.